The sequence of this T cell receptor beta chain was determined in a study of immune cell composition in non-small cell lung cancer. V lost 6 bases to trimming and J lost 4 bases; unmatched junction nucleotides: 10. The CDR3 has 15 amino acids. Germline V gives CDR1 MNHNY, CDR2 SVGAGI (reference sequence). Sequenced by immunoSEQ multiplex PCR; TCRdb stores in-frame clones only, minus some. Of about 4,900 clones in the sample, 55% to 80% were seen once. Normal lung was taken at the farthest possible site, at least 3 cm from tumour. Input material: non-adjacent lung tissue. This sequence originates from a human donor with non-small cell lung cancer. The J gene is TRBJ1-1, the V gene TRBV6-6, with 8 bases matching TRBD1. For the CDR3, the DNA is TGTGCCAGCAGCAAACTTACGACAGGGGCCACTGAAGCTTTCTTT. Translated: CASSKLTTGATEAFF.